Below are 3 T cell receptor beta chains sequenced from a single sample in a study of identical twins. TCRdb passed the 5' RACE reads through MiXCR, listing each CDR3 protein once. Of 600,000 to 800,000 distinct CDR3 sequences listed, 21% are singletons. A further study also used this sample, focusing on T cells expressing NK-cell markers.

Sequencing used PBMCs. These receptors all come from a woman aged 18-29 years in good health.

This clonotype was counted many times. The CDR3 DNA sequence: TGTGCCAGCAGCGCAGACTACGAGCAGTACTTC. Translated, it gives CASSADYEQYF. The chain is built from TRBV12-3 or TRBV12-4 and TRBJ2-7; D is unresolved. Trimming stripped 6 bases from V and 3 bases from J, with 6 bases between. This CDR3 spans 11 amino acids.

This clonotype was seen a handful of times. The V and J genes are TRBV28 and TRBJ2-1, with D tentatively TRBD1 (6 bases). The CDR3 extends over 20 amino acids. Germline values: CDR1 MDHEN, CDR2 SYDVKM. V gave up 5 bases and J gave up 4 bases, with 30 bases separating them. The CDR3 reads CASSTIPAPLQGSIYNEQFF. CDR3 bases: TGTGCCAGCAGTACTATACCCGCCCCGTTACAGGGCAGTATATACAATGAGCAGTTCTTC.

This clonotype was found a few times. The chain carries TRBV20-1 and TRBJ2-5; 8 bases align to TRBD2. Germline V gene data show CDR1 as DFQATT and CDR2 as SNEGSKA (reference sequence). After removal of 0 bases from V and 5 bases from J, the junction contained 8 bases not matched to a gene. The CDR3 contains 15 residues. CDR3 residues: CSARDRREGGETQYF. CDR3 nucleotide sequence: TGCAGTGCTAGAGATCGACGGGAGGGGGGGGAGACCCAGTACTTC.